These 13 T cell receptor beta chains originate from one sample sequenced in a study of regulatory T cells in long-lasting Graves disease. Investigators prepared the TCR beta libraries by applying iRepertoire HTBI primers and Arm-PCR of CDR3 regions. TCRdb re-derived calls from the multiplex PCR reads in MiXCR, one entry per CDR3 protein. Of roughly 420,000 distinct CDR3 sequences in the sample, 15% to 20% were seen once. Time point indicated: newly diagnosed GD, antithyroid drugs for less than 3 months. The TCR library was made from RNA extracted from PBMCs. This sample was also put to use in a study of T cells in Graves' hyperthyroidism and ophthalmopathy.

The sequencing here drew on peripheral blood mononuclear cells (PBMCs), taken at new diagnosis, from a patient treated with antithyroid drugs. These receptors were taken from a woman under 30 with Graves disease.

The V and J genes are TRBV29-1 and TRBJ1-2; D is unclear. V was trimmed by 8 bases and J by 1 base, leaving 14 bases between them. The germline V gene encodes CDR1 SQVTM and CDR2 ANQGSEA. CDR3 length equals 13 residues. The CDR3 region is CSIPTPNNYGYTF. The CDR3 DNA reads TGCAGCATCCCCACTCCTAATAACTATGGCTACACCTTC.

This chain links TRBV6-1 with TRBJ2-5; 8 bases match TRBD2. Germline V gene data show CDR1 as MNHNS and CDR2 as SASEGT. CDR3 length equals 14 residues. Losses at the gene ends were 6 bases for V and 1 base for J; bases not matched to a gene: 4. CDR3 nucleotide sequence: TGTGCCAGCAGCCAAACTAGCGGCCAAGAGACCCAGTACTTC. The encoded protein is CASSQTSGQETQYF.

This clonotype has a handful of counts. This chain links TRBV6-1 with TRBJ2-2, with TRBD2 matching over 12 bases. Germline values: CDR1 MNHNS, CDR2 SASEGT. The J segment lost 6 bases and the V segment lost 8 bases, leaving 4 bases of the junction unmatched. This CDR3 is built from 14 residues. The CDR3 spells CASWTSGTAGELFF. The CDR3 nucleotides read TGTGCCAGCTGGACTAGCGGGACGGCCGGGGAGCTGTTTTTT.

Notes on this clonotype: This could be a read error, since a much larger clone is one nucleotide away. The chain uses TRBV27 and TRBJ1-1, with a tentative D call TRBD1 (5 bases). The CDR3 is made up of 11 amino acids. Trimming removed 6 bases at V and 4 bases at J, with 6 bases between. Germline CDR1 and CDR2: MNHEY and SMNVEV (reference sequence). In DNA, the CDR3 is TGTGCCAGCAGCGGGGGCACTGAAGCTTTCTTT. Translated: CASSGGTEAFF.

There are many counts of this clonotype. J is TRBJ2-2 and V is TRBV7-2; D is undetermined. Trimming stripped 3 bases from V and 7 bases from J, with 12 bases between. The CDR3 length is 14 residues. Germline CDR1 is SGHTA and CDR2 is FQGNSA. Written as DNA, the CDR3 is TGTGCCAGCAGCTTCTCTACAGATATCGGGGAGCTGTTTTTT. Its translation is CASSFSTDIGELFF. The entire variable domain, with the rest obtained from reference TRBV7-2 and TRBJ2-2, is as follows: GAGVSQSPSNKVTEKGKDVELRCDPISGHTALYWYRQSLGQGLEFLIYFQGNSAPDKSGLPSDRFSAERTGGSVSTLTIQRTQQEDSAVYLCASSFSTDIGELFFGEGSRLTVL.

J is TRBJ2-1 and V is TRBV11-3, with 9 bases identical to TRBD1. CDR3 size: 14 residues. Germline CDR1 SGHNT, CDR2 YENEEA. The V segment lost 8 bases and the J segment 7 bases; nucleotides outside the gene matches: 9. Written as DNA, the CDR3 is TGTGCCAGCTCTGGACAGGGGACGGGGAATGAGCAGTTCTTC. Translated, it gives CASSGQGTGNEQFF.

This clonotype was seen a single time. The rearrangement joins TRBV11-2 to TRBJ2-2; the D gene is possibly TRBD2 (5 bases). The CDR3 loop spans 18 amino acids. Germline V CDR1 and CDR2: SGHAT, FQNNGV. Trimming stripped 1 base from V and 4 bases from J, with 19 bases between. DNA of the CDR3: TGTGCCAGCAGCTTAGGTTGGTGGGGAGTAGCGTCCACCGGGGAGCTGTTTTTT. Amino acids: CASSLGWWGVASTGELFF.

The CDR3 spells CASSSTSTSVYETQYF. The CDR3 nucleotides read TGTGCCAGCAGCTCTACTTCCACTAGCGTGTACGAGACCCAGTACTTC. The chain uses TRBV7-8 and TRBJ2-5, with TRBD2 identical over 7 bases. Germline V gene lookup returns CDR1 SGHVS and CDR2 FQNEAQ. Losses at the gene ends were 4 bases for V and 5 bases for J; bases not matched to a gene: 13. This CDR3 region has 16 residues.

This clonotype was recorded at least ten times. The J gene is TRBJ1-2, the V gene TRBV7-8, with TRBD1 identical over 10 bases. Germline V gives CDR1 SGHVS, CDR2 FQNEAQ. V lost 7 bases and J lost 0; bases outside the gene matches: 8. The CDR3 has 16 amino acids. CDR3 DNA sequence: TGTGCCAGCACCCCCGGGACAGGGGCACCTAACTATGGCTACACCTTC. Protein product: CASTPGTGAPNYGYTF.

The chain employs TRBV13 and TRBJ2-4; TRBD2 matches at 7 bases. This CDR3 has 16 residues. Trimming cost V 5 bases and J 0 bases; bases outside gene matches: 7. Germline CDR1 and CDR2: PRHDT and FYEKMQ (reference sequence). The CDR3 loop is CASSLREDGAKNIQYF. DNA of the CDR3: TGTGCCAGCAGCCTACGGGAGGACGGAGCCAAAAACATTCAGTACTTC. Using reference TRBV13 and TRBJ2-4 for the parts outside the CDR3, the full variable domain is AAGVIQSPRHLIKEKRETATLKCYPIPRHDTVYWYQQGPGQDPQFLISFYEKMQSDKGSIPDRFSAQQFSDYHSELNMSSLELGDSALYFCASSLREDGAKNIQYFGAGTRLSVL.

This clonotype was picked up many times. This chain links TRBV12-3 or TRBV12-4 with TRBJ2-3; D remains unclear. CDR3 length: 14 residues. V gave up 8 bases and J gave up 2 bases, with 14 bases separating them. The CDR3 sequence: CASGILAATDTQYF. For the CDR3, the DNA is TGTGCCAGCGGGATTTTGGCGGCCACAGATACGCAGTATTTT.

In its sample, this clonotype was seen many times. The chain uses TRBV29-1 and TRBJ2-1, with D unclear. The CDR3 has 12 residues. Germline V CDR1 and CDR2: SQVTM, ANQGSEA. Trimming took 4 bases from V and 2 from J, leaving 6 bases between them. The CDR3 coding sequence is TGCAGCGTTGTAGGAGCCTACAATGAGCAGTTCTTC. Translation gives CSVVGAYNEQFF.

This chain links TRBV7-2 with TRBJ2-4; 8 bases map to TRBD1. The CDR3 is 17 amino acids. Germline CDR1 and CDR2: SGHTA and FQGNSA. Trimming cost V 1 base and J 1 base; bases outside gene matches: 6. The CDR3 nucleotides are TGTGCCAGCAGCTTAGGTCCCGGGACAGGCGCCAAAAACATTCAGTACTTC. As protein: CASSLGPGTGAKNIQYF.